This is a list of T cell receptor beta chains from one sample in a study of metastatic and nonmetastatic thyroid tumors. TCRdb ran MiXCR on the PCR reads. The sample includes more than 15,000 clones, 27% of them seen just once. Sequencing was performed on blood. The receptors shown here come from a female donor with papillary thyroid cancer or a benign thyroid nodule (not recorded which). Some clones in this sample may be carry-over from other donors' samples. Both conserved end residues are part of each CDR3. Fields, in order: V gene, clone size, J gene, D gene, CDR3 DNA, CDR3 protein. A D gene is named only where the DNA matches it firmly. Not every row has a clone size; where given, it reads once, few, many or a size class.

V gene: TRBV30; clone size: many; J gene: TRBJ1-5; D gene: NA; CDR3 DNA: TGTGCCTGGAGGAAATTGGGGGGAGGCAATCAGCCCCAGCATTTT; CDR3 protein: CAWRKLGGGNQPQHF
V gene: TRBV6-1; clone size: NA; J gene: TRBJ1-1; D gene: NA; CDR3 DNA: TGTGCCAGCGAGTGGGGGGGCAACACTGAAGCTTTCTTT; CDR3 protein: CASEWGGNTEAFF
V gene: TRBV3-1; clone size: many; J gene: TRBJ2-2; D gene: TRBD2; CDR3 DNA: TGTGCCAGCAGCCAAGGGACTAGCGGCACCGGGGAGCTGTTTTTT; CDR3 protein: CASSQGTSGTGELFF
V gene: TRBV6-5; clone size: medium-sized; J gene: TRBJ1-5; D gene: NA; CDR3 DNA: TGTGCCAGCAGTTACATCCGGGGGTCGGAACCCCAGCATTTT; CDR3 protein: CASSYIRGSEPQHF
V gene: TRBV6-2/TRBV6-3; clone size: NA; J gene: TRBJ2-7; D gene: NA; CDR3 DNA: TGTGCCAACAGTTACCGGGGTGACAGACCCTACGAGCAGTACTTT; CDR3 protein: CANSYRGDRPYEQYF
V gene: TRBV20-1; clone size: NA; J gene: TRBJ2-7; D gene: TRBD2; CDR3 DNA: TGCAGTGCTAGAGGGGAGGGGTCCTACGAGCAGTACTTC; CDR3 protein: CSARGEGSYEQYF
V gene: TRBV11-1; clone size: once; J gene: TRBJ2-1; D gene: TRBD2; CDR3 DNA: TGTGCCAGCAGCGGGAAGCGGGAGGGAAGGGGTGAGCAGTTCTTC; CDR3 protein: CASSGKREGRGEQFF
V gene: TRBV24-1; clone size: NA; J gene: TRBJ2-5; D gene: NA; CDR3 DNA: TGTGCCACCAGTGATCCCTTAGAGACCCAGTACTTC; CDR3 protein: CATSDPLETQYF
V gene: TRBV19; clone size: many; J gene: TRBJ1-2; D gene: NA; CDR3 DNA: TGTGCCAGTAGTAACACCCGATTCGTAACTGTTGGCTACACCTTC; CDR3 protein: CASSNTRFVTVGYTF
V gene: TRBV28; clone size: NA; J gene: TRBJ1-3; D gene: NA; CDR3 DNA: TGTGCCAGCCACCCGGGGGCATCTGGAAACACCATATATTTT; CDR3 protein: CASHPGASGNTIYF
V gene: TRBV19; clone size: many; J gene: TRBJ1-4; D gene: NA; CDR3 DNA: TGTGCCAGTAGTGTTTCAGGATTTAATGAAAAACTGTTTTTT; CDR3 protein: CASSVSGFNEKLFF
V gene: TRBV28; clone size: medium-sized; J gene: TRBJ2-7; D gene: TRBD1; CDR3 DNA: TGTGCCAGCAGCCGACAGGGGGGCGAGCAGTACTTC; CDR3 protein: CASSRQGGEQYF
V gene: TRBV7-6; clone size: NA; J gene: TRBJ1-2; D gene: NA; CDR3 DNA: TGTGCCAGCAGCAACATAGGGAGGGATGGCTACACCTTC; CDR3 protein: CASSNIGRDGYTF
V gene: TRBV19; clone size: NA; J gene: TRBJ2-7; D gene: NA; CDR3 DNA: TGTGCCAGTAGTATAGGGACAGTTTACGAGCAGTACTTC; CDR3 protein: CASSIGTVYEQYF
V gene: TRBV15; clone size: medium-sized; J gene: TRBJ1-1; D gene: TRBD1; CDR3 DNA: TGTGCCACCAGCAGAGTGCTAGGACAGGGTGAAGCTTTCTTT; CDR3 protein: CATSRVLGQGEAFF
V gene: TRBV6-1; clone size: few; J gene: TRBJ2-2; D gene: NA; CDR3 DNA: TGTGCCAGCAGTGAGCCCCTCCCCCGAGTCGAGAACGCCGGGGAGCTGTCTTTT; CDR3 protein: CASSEPLPRVENAGELSF
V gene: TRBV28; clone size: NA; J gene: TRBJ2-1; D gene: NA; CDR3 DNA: TGTGCCAGCAGTTATTTAGCGGCGGGCTCCTACAATGAGCAGTTCTTC; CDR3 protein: CASSYLAAGSYNEQFF
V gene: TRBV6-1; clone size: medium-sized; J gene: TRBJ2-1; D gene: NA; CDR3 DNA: TGTGCCAGCAGTCCCGGCGGGTTCTCCTACAATGAGCAGTTCTTC; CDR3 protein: CASSPGGFSYNEQFF
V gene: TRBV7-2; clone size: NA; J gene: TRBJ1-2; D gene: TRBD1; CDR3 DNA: TGTGCCAGCAGTCCCGGGACAGGGGAGGCTGGCTACACCTTC; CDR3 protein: CASSPGTGEAGYTF
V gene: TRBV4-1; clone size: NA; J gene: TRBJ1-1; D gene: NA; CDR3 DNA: TGCGCCAGCAGCCAAGATGCTCGGGCGGCTGAAGCTTTCTTT; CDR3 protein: CASSQDARAAEAFF
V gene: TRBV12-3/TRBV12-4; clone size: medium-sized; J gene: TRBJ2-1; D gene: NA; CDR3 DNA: TGTGCCAGCAGGAGAACGGGGGATGAGCAGTTCTTC; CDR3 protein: CASRRTGDEQFF
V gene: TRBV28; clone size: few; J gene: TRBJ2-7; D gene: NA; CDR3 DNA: TGTGCCAGCAGGCAATCAGGGTACGAGCAGTACTTC; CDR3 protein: CASRQSGYEQYF
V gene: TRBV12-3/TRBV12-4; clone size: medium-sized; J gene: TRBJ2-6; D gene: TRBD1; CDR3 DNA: TGTGCCAGCAGTTGGGACAGGCAAGGTGGGGCCAACGTCCTGACTTTC; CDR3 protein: CASSWDRQGGANVLTF
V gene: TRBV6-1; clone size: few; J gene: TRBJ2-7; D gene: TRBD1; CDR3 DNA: TGTGCCAGCAGTGAAGCGCCCGGGACAGGGGGCTTAGGGCAGTACTTC; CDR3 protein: CASSEAPGTGGLGQYF
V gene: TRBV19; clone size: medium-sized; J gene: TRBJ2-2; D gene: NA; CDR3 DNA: TGTGCCAGTACTCCGGGACAGAACACCGGGGAGCTGTTTTTT; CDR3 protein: CASTPGQNTGELFF
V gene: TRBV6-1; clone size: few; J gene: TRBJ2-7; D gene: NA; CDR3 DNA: TGTGCCAGCAGTCCTTCTGAGTGGGGCTTCAACGAGCAGTACTTC; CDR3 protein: CASSPSEWGFNEQYF
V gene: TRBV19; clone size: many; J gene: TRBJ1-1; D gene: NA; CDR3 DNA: TGTGCCGGGGGGAACACTGAAGCTTTCTTT; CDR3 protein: CAGGNTEAFF
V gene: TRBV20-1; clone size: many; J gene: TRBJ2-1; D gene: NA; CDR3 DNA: TGCAGTGCTAGAGATCTGGAGTATTCCTACAATGAGCAGTTCTTC; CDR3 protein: CSARDLEYSYNEQFF
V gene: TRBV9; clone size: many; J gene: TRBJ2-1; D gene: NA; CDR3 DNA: TGTGCCAGCAGCGTAGGAGGGGCCCTCTCCTACAATGAGCAGTTCTTC; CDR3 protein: CASSVGGALSYNEQFF
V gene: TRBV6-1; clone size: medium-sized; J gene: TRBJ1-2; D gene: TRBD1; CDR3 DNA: TGTGCCAGCAGGGGACAGGGCAGCAACTATGGCTACACCTTC; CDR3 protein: CASRGQGSNYGYTF
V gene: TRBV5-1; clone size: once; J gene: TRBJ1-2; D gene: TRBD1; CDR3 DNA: TGCGCCAGCAGCCAACCGGGACAGGGGGTTTTTGACGGCTACACCTTC; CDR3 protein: CASSQPGQGVFDGYTF
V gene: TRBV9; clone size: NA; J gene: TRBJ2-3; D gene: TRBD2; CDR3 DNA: TGTGCCAGCAGCGTAGGAAGCGGGAGGGCCCAAGATACGCAGTATTTT; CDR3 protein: CASSVGSGRAQDTQYF
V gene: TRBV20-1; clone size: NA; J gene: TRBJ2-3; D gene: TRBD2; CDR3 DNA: TGCAGTGCTCCTCTCAGCGGGACTAGCACAGATACGCAGTATTTT; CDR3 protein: CSAPLSGTSTDTQYF
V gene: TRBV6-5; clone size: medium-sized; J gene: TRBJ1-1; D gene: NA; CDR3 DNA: TGTGCCAGCAGTTACGAGGCTAACACTGAAGCTTTCTTT; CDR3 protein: CASSYEANTEAFF
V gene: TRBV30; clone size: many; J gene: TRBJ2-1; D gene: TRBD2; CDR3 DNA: TGTGCCTGGAGTGTGGGGACTAGCGGGATCCGTGAGCAGTTCTTC; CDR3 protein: CAWSVGTSGIREQFF
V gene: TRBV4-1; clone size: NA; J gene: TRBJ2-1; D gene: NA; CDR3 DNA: TGCGCCAGCAGCCCTCCTGACGGGGCGATAAGCTCCTACAATGAGCAGTTCTTC; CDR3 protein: CASSPPDGAISSYNEQFF
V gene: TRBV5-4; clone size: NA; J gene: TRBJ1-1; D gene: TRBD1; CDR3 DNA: TGTGCCAGCAGCTACGAACCGGGACAGGGGATCTTGAACACTGAAGCTTTCTTT; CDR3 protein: CASSYEPGQGILNTEAFF
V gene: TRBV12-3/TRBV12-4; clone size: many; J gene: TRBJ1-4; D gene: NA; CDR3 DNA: TGTGCCAGCAGTTTAGCGGGTGAAAAACTGTTTTTT; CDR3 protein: CASSLAGEKLFF
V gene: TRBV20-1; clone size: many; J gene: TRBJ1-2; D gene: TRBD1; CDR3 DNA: TGCAGTGCTAGGGCGACAGGGGCCTACACCTTC; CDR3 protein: CSARATGAYTF
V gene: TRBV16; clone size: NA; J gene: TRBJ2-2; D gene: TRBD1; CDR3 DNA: TGTGCCAGCAGCCTCCCCCGACAGGGACAGGGACACACCGGGGAGCTGTTTTTT; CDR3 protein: CASSLPRQGQGHTGELFF
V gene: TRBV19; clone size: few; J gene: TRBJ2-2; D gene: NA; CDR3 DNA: TGTGCCAGTGGTCAAGGGATTTCCGGGGAGCTGTTTTTT; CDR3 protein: CASGQGISGELFF
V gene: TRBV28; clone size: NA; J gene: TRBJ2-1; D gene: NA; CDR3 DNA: TGTGCCAGCAGTCAACGACTAGGGGGGGACAATGAGCAGTTCTTC; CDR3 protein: CASSQRLGGDNEQFF
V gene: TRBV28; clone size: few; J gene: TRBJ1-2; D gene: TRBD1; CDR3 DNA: TGTGCCAGCATCTCAGGGGGATCTCCCTATGGCTACACCTTC; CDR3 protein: CASISGGSPYGYTF
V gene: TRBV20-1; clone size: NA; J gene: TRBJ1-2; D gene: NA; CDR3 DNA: TGCAGTGCTAGACCCCTCGTCGGCTACACCTTC; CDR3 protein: CSARPLVGYTF
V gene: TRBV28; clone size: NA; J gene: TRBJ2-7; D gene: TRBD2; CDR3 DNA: TGTGCCAGCACTGCTTTAGCGGGAGGCTCCTACGAGCAGTACTTC; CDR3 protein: CASTALAGGSYEQYF
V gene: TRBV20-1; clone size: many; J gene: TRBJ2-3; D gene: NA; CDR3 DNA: TGCAGTGCTAGTAGCGGCCTCACAGATACGCAGTATTTT; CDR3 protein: CSASSGLTDTQYF
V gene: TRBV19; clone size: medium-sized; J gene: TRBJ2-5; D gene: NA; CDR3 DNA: TGTGCCAGTAGAACTAGAGGGAGTCAAGAGACCCAGTACTTC; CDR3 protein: CASRTRGSQETQYF
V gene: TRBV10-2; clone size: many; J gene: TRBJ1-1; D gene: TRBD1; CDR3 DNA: TGCGCCAGTAGTTACCCGGGACAGGGGTCACCTGAAGCTTTCTTT; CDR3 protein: CASSYPGQGSPEAFF
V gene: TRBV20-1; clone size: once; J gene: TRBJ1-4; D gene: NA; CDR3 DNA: TGCAGTGCTAGAGGGGAGTTGGGGTCGTGGGAGGGTGAAAAACTGTTTTTT; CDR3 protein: CSARGELGSWEGEKLFF
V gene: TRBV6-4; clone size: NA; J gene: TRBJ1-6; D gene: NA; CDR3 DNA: TGTGCCAGCAGTGACCAGGGTGAGAATTCACCCCTCCACTTT; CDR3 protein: CASSDQGENSPLHF
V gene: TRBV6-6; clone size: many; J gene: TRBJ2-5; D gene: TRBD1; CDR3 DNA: TGTGCCAGCAGTTACAGACAGGGCTTCCAAGAGACCCAGTACTTC; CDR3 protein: CASSYRQGFQETQYF
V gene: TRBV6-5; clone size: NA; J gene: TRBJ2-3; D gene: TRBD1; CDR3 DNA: TGTGCCAGCAGTTACTCGAGGGGGCCTTCTAGCACAGATACGCAGTATTTT; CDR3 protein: CASSYSRGPSSTDTQYF
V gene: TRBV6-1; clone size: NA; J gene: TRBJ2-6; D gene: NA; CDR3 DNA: TGTGCCAGCACGGGACTGAACTCTGGGGCCAACGTCCTGACTTTC; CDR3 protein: CASTGLNSGANVLTF
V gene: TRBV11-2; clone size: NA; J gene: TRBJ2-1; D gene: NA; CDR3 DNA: TGTGCCAGCAGCCTAGGGTTGGGGAGCAAGTCCTACAATGAGCAGTTCTTC; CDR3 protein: CASSLGLGSKSYNEQFF
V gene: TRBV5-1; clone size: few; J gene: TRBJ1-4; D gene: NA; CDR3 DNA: TGCGCCAGCAGCTCGTGGGGGGGTCAATATGAAAAACTGTTTTTT; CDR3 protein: CASSSWGGQYEKLFF
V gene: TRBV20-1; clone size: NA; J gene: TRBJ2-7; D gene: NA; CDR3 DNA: TGCAGTGCTAGAGGCGGGGCGGTCTGGTCCTACGAGCAGTACTTC; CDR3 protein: CSARGGAVWSYEQYF
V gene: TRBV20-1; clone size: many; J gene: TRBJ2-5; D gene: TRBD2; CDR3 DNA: TGCAGTGCGGGACTAGCGGGAGGAGGTTGGGAGGAGACCCAGTACTTC; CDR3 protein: CSAGLAGGGWEETQYF
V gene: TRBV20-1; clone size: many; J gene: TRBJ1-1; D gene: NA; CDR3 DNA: TGCAGTGCTAGAACCCGCGTGAAGCGGCGGATGAACACTGAAGCTTTCTTT; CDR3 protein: CSARTRVKRRMNTEAFF
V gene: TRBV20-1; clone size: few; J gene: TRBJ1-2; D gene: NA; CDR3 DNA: TGCAGTGCAGTCAGGAACAGGAACTATGGCTACACCTTC; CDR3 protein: CSAVRNRNYGYTF